This is a list of T cell receptor beta chains from one sample in a study of OX40 agonist ivuxolimab in advanced cancers. Measured with immunoSEQ multiplex PCR; TCRdb has only the in-frame clones, and not every one. The table has approximately 44,000 clones, 80% seen once. Sample: CD4+ or CD8+ T cells sorted from blood, taken in a trial of the OX40 agonist ivuxolimab. The receptors originated from an adult with an advanced solid tumor such as melanoma, head and neck, liver or kidney cancer. Each CDR3 is given with its conserved first and last residue. D genes are given only for firm matches. A row's size may be missing; if present it is once, few, many or a size class.

clone size: NA
J gene: TRBJ2-2
D gene: TRBD2
V gene: TRBV4-1
CDR3 DNA: TGCGCCACTACACCGGGGGAGGGAGTAAGGCGGGGCGGGGAGCTGTTTTTT
CDR3 protein: CATTPGEGVRRGGELFF

clone size: few
J gene: TRBJ2-3
D gene: TRBD2
V gene: TRBV7-9
CDR3 DNA: TGTGCCAGCGCAACAGCGGGGCCCGGTGCTCCCACAGATACGCAGTATTTT
CDR3 protein: CASATAGPGAPTDTQYF

clone size: NA
J gene: TRBJ2-3
D gene: NA
V gene: TRBV5-1
CDR3 DNA: TGCGCCAGCAGCCCCAGCACAGATACGCAGTATTTT
CDR3 protein: CASSPSTDTQYF

clone size: NA
J gene: TRBJ2-7
D gene: NA
V gene: TRBV7-9
CDR3 DNA: TGTGCCAGCAGCTCCCTCAACGAGCAGTACTTC
CDR3 protein: CASSSLNEQYF

clone size: NA
J gene: TRBJ1-1
D gene: NA
V gene: TRBV27
CDR3 DNA: TGTGCCAGCAGCCGTCAGGGTTATACTGAAGCTTTCTTT
CDR3 protein: CASSRQGYTEAFF

clone size: NA
J gene: TRBJ1-1
D gene: NA
V gene: TRBV21-1
CDR3 DNA: TGTGCCAGCAGCAAAGAAAGAGAAACAGGGGAGCTTGAGGCTGAAGCTTTCTTT
CDR3 protein: CASSKERETGELEAEAFF

clone size: once
J gene: TRBJ2-7
D gene: NA
V gene: TRBV11-2
CDR3 DNA: TGTGCCAGCAGCTTAGCGGGAGACGAGCAGTACTTC
CDR3 protein: CASSLAGDEQYF

clone size: NA
J gene: TRBJ2-2
D gene: TRBD2
V gene: TRBV9
CDR3 DNA: TGTGCCAGCAGCGTAGTAGCGGGAGGCCCCGGGGAGCTGTTTTTT
CDR3 protein: CASSVVAGGPGELFF

clone size: medium-sized
J gene: TRBJ2-3
D gene: NA
V gene: TRBV2
CDR3 DNA: TGTGCCAGCAGTTCACAAGGGGTGGGGGTCACAGATACGCAGTATTTT
CDR3 protein: CASSSQGVGVTDTQYF

clone size: NA
J gene: TRBJ2-7
D gene: NA
V gene: TRBV5-6
CDR3 DNA: TGTGCCAGCAGCTCTAGACAGGCCTACGAGCAGTACTTC
CDR3 protein: CASSSRQAYEQYF